This TCR beta chain comes out of a study of T cells in Graves' hyperthyroidism and ophthalmopathy. Overall study results and limits: In blood, most of the thyroid clonotypes expanded above 0.001 were also present.

From RNA transcripts, TCR beta CDR3 regions were amplified. A first-round RT-PCR of the TCR CDR3 used the HTBI primer set. TCRdb fed the multiplex PCR reads into MiXCR, producing one record per CDR3 protein. The sample includes around 690,000 distinct CDR3 sequences, under 25% of them seen just once. The trim removed 3 bases at V and 5 bases at J, leaving 4 bases unmatched. The CDR3 runs 14 residues. CDR1 and CDR2 (germline): LNHNV, YYDKDF (reference sequence). With regard to this clonotype: The antigen is not known.

Ophthalmopathy patients had Clinical Activity Score at least 3, NOSPECS grade at least 4, duration under 3 months. Any patient presenting with uncontrolled infection, other autoimmune disease, pregnancy or lactation was left out. Material for sequencing was blood. This receptor was identified in a man aged 25-45 years with Graves' ophthalmopathy. The rearrangement links TRBV15 to TRBJ1-1; 9 bases agree with TRBD1. This CDR3 reads CATSSDRGGTEAFF. The DNA for the CDR3 is TGTGCCACCAGCAGTGACAGGGGGGGGACTGAAGCTTTCTTT.